This T cell receptor (beta chain) was identified in a study of shared clonotypes between healthy human individuals. The CDR3 totals 15 residues. Germline CDR1 and CDR2: SGHTA and FQGTGA. The germline V and J ends were trimmed by 1 base and 3 bases, with 13 bases remaining between them. This clone was detected once. Sequencing was performed with immunoSEQ multiplex PCR; in TCRdb, only in-frame clones are kept and a portion is missing. In the table there are more than 400,000 clones, around 73% of which are singletons. The chain carries TRBV7-3 and TRBJ2-7; perhaps TRBD1 as D (6 bases). The TCR comes from a woman aged 40 to 55 in good health. Some clones in this sample may be carry-over from other donors' samples. Specimen: PBMCs. CDR3 DNA sequence: TGTGCCAGCAGCTTAAGGGCAGGGGTTGACTACGAGCAGTACTTC. Translation: CASSLRAGVDYEQYF.